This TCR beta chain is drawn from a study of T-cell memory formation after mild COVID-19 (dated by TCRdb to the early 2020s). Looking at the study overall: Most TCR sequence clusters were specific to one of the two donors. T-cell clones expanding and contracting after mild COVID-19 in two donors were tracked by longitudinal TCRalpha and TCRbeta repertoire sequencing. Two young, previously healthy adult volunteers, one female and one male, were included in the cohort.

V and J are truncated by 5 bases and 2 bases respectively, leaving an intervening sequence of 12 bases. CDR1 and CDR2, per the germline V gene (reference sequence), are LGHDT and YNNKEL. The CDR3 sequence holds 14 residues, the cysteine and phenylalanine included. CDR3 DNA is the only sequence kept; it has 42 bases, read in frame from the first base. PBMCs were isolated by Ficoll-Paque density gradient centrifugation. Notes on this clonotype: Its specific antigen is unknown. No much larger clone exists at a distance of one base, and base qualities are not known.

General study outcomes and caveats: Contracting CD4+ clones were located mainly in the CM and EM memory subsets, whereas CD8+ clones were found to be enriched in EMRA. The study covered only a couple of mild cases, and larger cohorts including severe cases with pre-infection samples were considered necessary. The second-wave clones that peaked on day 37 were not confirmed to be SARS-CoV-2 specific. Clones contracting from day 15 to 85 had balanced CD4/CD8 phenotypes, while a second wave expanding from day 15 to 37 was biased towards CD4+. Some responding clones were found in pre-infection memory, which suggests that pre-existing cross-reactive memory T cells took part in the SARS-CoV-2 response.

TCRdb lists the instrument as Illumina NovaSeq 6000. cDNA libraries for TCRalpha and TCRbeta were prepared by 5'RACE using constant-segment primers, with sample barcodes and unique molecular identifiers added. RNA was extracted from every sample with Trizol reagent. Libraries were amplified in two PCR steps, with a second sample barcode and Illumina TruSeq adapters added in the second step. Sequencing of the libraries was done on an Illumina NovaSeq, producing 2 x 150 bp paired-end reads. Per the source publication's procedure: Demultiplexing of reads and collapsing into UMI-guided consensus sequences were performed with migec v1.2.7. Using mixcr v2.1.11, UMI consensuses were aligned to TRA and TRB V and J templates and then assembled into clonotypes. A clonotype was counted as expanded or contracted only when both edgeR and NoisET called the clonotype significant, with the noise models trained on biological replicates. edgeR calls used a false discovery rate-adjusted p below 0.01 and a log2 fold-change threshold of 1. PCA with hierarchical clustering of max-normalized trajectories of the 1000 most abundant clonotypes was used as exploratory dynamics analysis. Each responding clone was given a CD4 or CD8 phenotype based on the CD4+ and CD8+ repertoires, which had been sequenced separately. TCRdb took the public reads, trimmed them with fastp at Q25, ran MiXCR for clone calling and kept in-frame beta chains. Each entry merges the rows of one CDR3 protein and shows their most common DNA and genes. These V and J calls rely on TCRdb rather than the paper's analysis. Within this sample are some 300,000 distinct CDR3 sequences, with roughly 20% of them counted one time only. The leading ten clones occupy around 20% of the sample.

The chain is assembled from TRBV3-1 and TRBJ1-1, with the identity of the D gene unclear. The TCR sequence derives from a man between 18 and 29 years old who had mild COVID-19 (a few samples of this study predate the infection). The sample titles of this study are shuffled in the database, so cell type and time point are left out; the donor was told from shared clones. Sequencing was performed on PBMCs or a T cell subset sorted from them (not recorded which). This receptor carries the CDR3 CASSSTAVNTEAFF. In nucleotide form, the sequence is TGTGCCAGCAGCTCGACCGCCGTAAACACTGAAGCTTTCTTT.